Described below is a single TCR beta chain sequence and its context. Its recognized antigen is unknown. No base quality information exists; no much larger clone differs at one position. The germline V end is reduced by 2 bases and the J end by 2 bases; junction bases left unmatched: 2. Via the germline V gene (reference sequence), CDR1 is DFQATT and CDR2 SNEGSKA. From cysteine to phenylalanine, the CDR3 is 14 amino acids long. This entry keeps only the CDR3 DNA: 42 bases, framed from base 1. Amplification of TCR beta CDR3 regions was carried out from RNA transcripts. The first round of RT-PCR for the TCR CDR3 was performed with the HTBI primer set and the Qiagen OneStep RT-PCR kit. A second multiplex PCR round built the libraries, followed by size selection and purification. Paired-end sequencing of the libraries was performed with 100 bp reads on an Illumina HiSeq2000. Processing in the source paper ran as follows. Raw data were processed with SOAPnuke, discarding reads with adapters, uncalled bases, mean Phred below 15, or no exact constant-primer or identifier match. High-quality paired reads were merged using COPE v1.2.5, and each unique nucleotide sequence was defined as a clonotype. MiTCR v1.1 was used to align the clonotypes against IMGT TRBV, TRBD and TRBJ reference segments. Analysis was restricted to V-J combinations with a frequency above 0.0001, which covered roughly 99% of repertoires. The TCS score was defined as the ratio of F50 (clonal expansion) to E x V (chaos), calculated using BLOSUM62-based TCRdist between CDR3 peptides within each V-J. Welch's t-statistics and random forest reduced 500 to 650 V-J features to some 14, which were used in a naive Bayes classifier (R e1071). The similarity between thyroid and blood repertoires was quantified using the Morisita-Horn index. TCRdb reworked the public reads: Q25 trimming with fastp, MiXCR clone assembly, productive beta chains retained. Each CDR3 protein gets just one entry, which takes the most common genes and DNA from the rows behind it. For this entry, the V and J calls and clone size follow TCRdb and not the study's own pipeline. The sample table shows 650,000 to 800,000 distinct CDR3 sequences, and just under 45% are seen once. 7% to 7.5% of the sample is held by the ten biggest clonotypes.

Any patient with an uncontrolled infection, another autoimmune disease, pregnancy or lactation was excluded. Diagnoses were based on clinical symptoms, serum thyroxine and TRAb, thyroid ultrasound and orbital computed tomography. Total RNA was extracted with Trizol reagent, and quality was checked on an Agilent 2100 Bioanalyzer. This specimen comes from a study of T cells in Graves' hyperthyroidism and ophthalmopathy (dated by TCRdb to the late 2010s). Study-level background: A discovery cohort of approximately 97 patients, about 40 with Graves' ophthalmopathy and under 60 with stable Graves' hyperthyroidism, was used to find distinguishing TCR V-J signatures. Prospective prediction of ophthalmopathy was tested in an independent validation cohort of 18 to 20 hyperthyroidism patients and 17 patients who later progressed to ophthalmopathy. The 100 discovery patients were randomly divided into training and test sets at a 7:3 ratio. In addition, the study compared T-cell repertoires in thyroid tissue and in blood from five or six Graves' hyperthyroidism patients. After blood sampling, hyperthyroidism patients were treated with methimazole at a starting dose of 30 mg daily, and ophthalmopathy patients were treated with high-dose intravenous methylprednisolone. The paper describes TCR Vbeta CDR3 sequencing of 140 or so peripheral blood samples, made up of under 50 ophthalmopathy patients, more than 70 hyperthyroidism patients and roughly 17 progressor patients. Study-level results and caveats: During validation, the model predicted progression to ophthalmopathy a median of around six months ahead of onset, with approximately 70% sensitivity and less than 85% specificity. Sample size was not statistically predetermined, and blinding of investigators to group allocation was not performed. Blood samples also contained most of the expanded thyroid clonotypes (frequency above 0.001), which suggests that blood repertoires may reflect thyroid immune responses. Ophthalmopathy was separated from stable hyperthyroidism by a 13 V-J signature model, with just over 85% sensitivity and 81% to 83% specificity obtained in cross-validation and 80%/75% obtained in testing.

The rearrangement joined TRBV20-1 to TRBJ2-7; 11 bases in the junction line up with TRBD2. The TCR sequence derives from an adult man with Graves' disease, either hyperthyroidism or ophthalmopathy (not recorded which). Sequences were obtained from peripheral blood or thyroid tissue (not recorded which). The CDR3 protein sequence reads: CSARLAGGPYEQYF. The nucleotides are TGCAGTGCTAGATTAGCGGGAGGGCCCTACGAGCAGTACTTC.